Listed below are T cell receptor beta chains from one sample, sequenced in a study of T cells in pancreatic ductal adenocarcinoma. The protocol was immunoSEQ multiplex PCR, while the TCRdb copy is restricted to in-frame clones and leaves out a portion. The table records 9,000 to 15,000 clones, roughly 90% of them present only once. Sample: PBMCs. The receptor source for this set is a human donor with pancreatic ductal adenocarcinoma. CDR3s include the opening cysteine and the closing phenylalanine or tryptophan. The D gene is left open where the match is weak. Clone sizes are given selectively: once, few, many, or a class where the clone is expanded.

>TRBV5-1|TRBJ2-2|NA|TRBD1
CASSSTGGNLAGELFF
TGCGCCAGCAGCTCGACAGGGGGCAACTTGGCCGGGGAGCTGTTTTTT
>TRBV7-2|TRBJ2-3|NA|NA
CASSLDGRTSTDTQYF
TGTGCCAGCAGCTTAGATGGTCGCACTAGCACAGATACGCAGTATTTT
>TRBV18|TRBJ1-5|NA|NA
CASSYGASNQPQHF
TGTGCCAGCTCATATGGCGCTAGCAATCAGCCCCAGCATTTT
>TRBV5-1|TRBJ2-7|once|NA
CASSPGDIVSLFRYF
TGCGCCAGCAGCCCGGGGGACATCGTATCTTTATTTAGGTACTTC
>TRBV5-1|TRBJ2-1|once|NA
CASNVRGQREDNEQFF
TGCGCCAGCAACGTTCGCGGGCAGAGGGAAGACAATGAGCAGTTCTTC
>TRBV2|TRBJ1-3|NA|NA
CASGDFWGNTIYF
TGTGCCAGCGGAGATTTCTGGGGAAACACCATATATTTT
>TRBV5-1|TRBJ1-5|few|NA
CASSPGGVSNQPQHF
TGCGCCAGCAGCCCCGGGGGAGTTAGCAATCAGCCCCAGCATTTT
>TRBV4-1|TRBJ2-2|NA|NA
CASSQPNTGELFF
TGCGCCAGCAGCCAACCCAACACCGGGGAGCTGTTTTTT
>TRBV27|TRBJ2-7|NA|NA
CASSLLLGRTYEQYF
TGTGCCAGCAGTTTACTCCTAGGGAGGACCTACGAGCAGTACTTC
>TRBV6-1|TRBJ2-3|NA|NA
CASSAGVQGDTQYF
TGTGCCAGCAGTGCAGGGGTCCAAGGTGATACGCAGTATTTT
>TRBV29-1|TRBJ1-5|NA|TRBD1
CSVRGTDSNQPQHF
TGCAGCGTGCGGGGGACAGATAGCAATCAGCCCCAGCATTTT
>TRBV25-1|TRBJ1-1|NA|TRBD1
CASSDEGAGPLEAFF
TGTGCCAGCAGTGATGAGGGGGCAGGCCCACTAGAAGCTTTCTTT
>TRBV14|TRBJ1-2|NA|NA
CASSPRGGDAWGYTF
TGTGCCAGCAGCCCACGGGGCGGAGACGCTTGGGGCTACACCTTC
>TRBV7-3|TRBJ2-3|NA|NA
CASRRGGSTDTQYF
TGTGCCAGCAGACGTGGCGGTAGCACAGATACGCAGTATTTT
>TRBV18|TRBJ1-2|NA|NA
CASSPPAGVGYTF
TGTGCCAGCTCACCACCGGCGGGGGTTGGCTACACCTTC
>TRBV5-1|TRBJ1-1|NA|NA
CASSLDGQGNTEAFF
TGCGCCAGCAGCTTGGATGGGCAGGGGAACACTGAAGCTTTCTTT
>TRBV19|TRBJ1-2|few|NA
CASSMLQGEIGYTF
TGTGCCAGTAGTATGTTACAGGGCGAAATTGGCTACACCTTC
>TRBV5-4|TRBJ2-1|NA|TRBD2
CASSLASSGNNEQFF
TGTGCCAGCAGCTTGGCGTCTAGCGGAAATAATGAGCAGTTCTTC
>TRBV30|TRBJ2-7|NA|NA
CAWSQDSAYEQYF
TGTGCCTGGAGTCAAGACTCCGCCTACGAGCAGTACTTC
>TRBV11-3|TRBJ1-2|NA|NA
CASSSRDLTYTF
TGTGCCAGCAGCTCCCGGGATCTTACCTACACCTTC
>TRBV15|TRBJ2-3|once|NA
CATSRRSDTQYF
TGTGCCACCAGCAGGAGAAGTGACACCCAGTATTTT
>TRBV5-4|TRBJ1-1|NA|NA
CASRGFGTEAFF
TGTGCCAGCAGAGGGTTCGGCACTGAAGCTTTCTTT
>TRBV10-3|TRBJ2-3|medium-sized|TRBD1
CAIKGTELRTDTQYF
TGTGCCATCAAAGGGACAGAACTTCGCACAGATACGCAGTATTTT
>TRBV19|TRBJ2-1|NA|TRBD2
CASTPLAGGYNEQFF
TGTGCCAGTACCCCACTAGCGGGAGGGTACAATGAGCAGTTCTTC
>TRBV5-1|TRBJ2-2|NA|NA
CASSLAGHTGELFF
TGCGCCAGCAGCTTGGCAGGGCACACCGGGGAGCTGTTTTTT
>TRBV30|TRBJ1-1|NA|TRBD1
CAWSEDRAAFF
TGTGCCTGGAGCGAGGACAGGGCAGCTTTCTTT
>TRBV30|TRBJ2-5|NA|TRBD2
CAGSGQETQYF
TGTGCAGGTAGCGGGCAAGAGACCCAGTACTTC
>TRBV25-1|TRBJ2-7|NA|NA
CASTDARTPYEQYF
TGTGCCAGCACTGATGCCCGCACCCCCTACGAGCAGTACTTC
>TRBV19|TRBJ2-4|NA|TRBD2
CASSLTAGGPNIQYF
TGTGCCAGTAGTCTAACAGCGGGGGGGCCAAACATTCAGTACTTC
>TRBV5-6|TRBJ2-7|NA|NA
CASSLAGFYEQYF
TGTGCCAGCAGCTTGGCAGGGTTCTACGAGCAGTACTTC
>TRBV6-6|TRBJ2-1|NA|NA
CASTKQRTAHEQFF
TGTGCCAGCACCAAACAGAGGACTGCACATGAGCAGTTCTTC
>TRBV7-3|TRBJ2-7|NA|NA
CASSLQGSNYEQYF
TGTGCCAGCAGCTTACAGGGATCGAACTACGAGCAGTACTTC
>TRBV7-2|TRBJ1-2|few|NA
CASSLGAWDYGYTF
TGTGCCAGCAGCTTGGGGGCTTGGGACTATGGCTACACCTTC
>TRBV6-1|TRBJ1-2|NA|NA
CASSPGNYGYTF
TGTGCCAGCAGTCCGGGCAACTATGGCTACACCTTC
>TRBV7-6|TRBJ1-2|NA|NA
CASSFEAGGAGGYTF
TGTGCCAGCAGCTTTGAGGCGGGGGGGGCTGGTGGCTACACCTTC
>TRBV6-5|TRBJ1-5|NA|NA
CASSLKGGTSQPQHF
TGTGCCAGCAGTTTAAAAGGGGGGACGAGTCAGCCCCAGCATTTT
>TRBV19|TRBJ1-1|NA|NA
CASRSLVVEIGTEAFF
TGTGCCAGTAGGTCCCTAGTCGTGGAAATTGGCACTGAAGCTTTCTTT
>TRBV6-6|TRBJ2-5|NA|NA
CASSAGETQYF
TGTGCCAGCAGCGCCGGGGAGACCCAGTACTTC
>TRBV2|TRBJ2-7|NA|TRBD1
CASRGQGPKTYEQYF
TGTGCCAGCAGGGGACAGGGTCCAAAGACCTACGAGCAGTACTTC
>TRBV7-3|TRBJ2-1|once|TRBD2
CASRLAGTSGEQFF
TGTGCCAGTCGACTAGCGGGAACAAGTGGTGAGCAGTTCTTC
>TRBV25-1|TRBJ1-2|NA|NA
CASSATGFGYTF
TGTGCCAGCAGTGCAACAGGGTTTGGCTACACCTTC
>TRBV27|TRBJ2-5|NA|TRBD2
CASSLSLLAGSQETQYF
TGTGCCAGCAGTTTATCCCTACTAGCGGGGAGTCAAGAGACCCAGTACTTC